This T cell receptor beta chain was retrieved from a study of OX40 agonist ivuxolimab in advanced cancers. Looking at the study overall: Each dose-escalation patient presented with hepatocellular carcinoma, melanoma, renal cell or head and neck cancer. Eligibility rules accepted prior anti-PD-1, anti-PD-L1 or anti-CTLA-4 therapy, and under 45% had some. Regarding the study as a whole: Some of the lowest clonal expansion was seen in partial responders at 0.1-3.0 mg/kg. The antigens recognized by the expanded peripheral T cells, that is their antigen specificity, were not determined.

Trimming took off 1 base at V and 1 base at J, with 13 bases between the two ends. Germline V gene lookup returns CDR1 SGHAT and CDR2 FQDESV (reference sequence). This CDR3 contains 16 residues. A remark on this clone: Antigen unknown.

The protocol was immunoSEQ multiplex PCR, while the TCRdb copy is restricted to in-frame clones and leaves out a portion. The data contain 50,000 to 65,000 clones, 70% to 90% of them singletons. The sequence was obtained from an adult with an advanced solid tumor such as melanoma, head and neck, liver or kidney cancer. The sequences come from CD4+ or CD8+ T cells sorted from blood, collected in a trial of the OX40 agonist ivuxolimab. The chain employs TRBV11-1 and TRBJ1-1; D unclear. The CDR3 loop is CASSLEFGRKNTEAFF. CDR3 DNA: TGTGCCAGCAGCTTAGAGTTTGGCAGAAAGAACACTGAAGCTTTCTTT.